The rows below give T cell receptor beta chains drawn from one sample of a study of T cells in Graves' hyperthyroidism and ophthalmopathy. TCRdb reprocessed the multiplex PCR reads with MiXCR, giving one entry per CDR3 protein. Of about 96,000 distinct CDR3 sequences listed, roughly half are singletons. The sample taken for sequencing was blood. The receptors derive from a woman aged 40 to 49 with Graves' hyperthyroidism. The CDR3 runs from the conserved cysteine through the conserved F or W. A D gene is named only where the DNA matches it firmly. Clone sizes are given selectively: once, few, many, or a class where the clone is expanded.

V	D	J	size	length	CDR3	DNA
TRBV24-1	.	TRBJ1-2	.	16	CATSDSKTSGGSGYTF	TGTGCCACCAGTGACTCAAAGACTAGCGGGGGCTCTGGCTACACCTTC
TRBV20-1	TRBD2	TRBJ2-5	.	16	CSAVLAGGPDQETQYF	TGCAGTGCCGTACTAGCGGGAGGCCCGGACCAAGAGACCCAGTACTTC
TRBV10-3	TRBD1	TRBJ1-2	.	14	CAISERDRVSGYTF	TGTGCCATCAGTGAGCGGGACAGGGTCTCTGGCTACACCTTC
TRBV10-3	.	TRBJ1-2	.	14	CAISPGGEDYGYTF	TGTGCCATCAGTCCTGGCGGGGAGGACTATGGCTACACCTTC
TRBV29-1	TRBD1	TRBJ1-2	.	12	CSAGQGGSGYTF	TGCAGCGCCGGACAGGGGGGATCTGGCTACACCTTC
TRBV4-1	TRBD2	TRBJ2-5	.	16	CASSQVGLAVQETQYF	TGCGCCAGCAGCCAAGTAGGACTAGCGGTCCAAGAGACCCAGTACTTC
TRBV7-8	.	TRBJ2-7	.	16	CASSPGRPGTLAEQYF	TGTGCCAGCTCACCGGGCAGGCCGGGGACCCTCGCCGAGCAGTACTTC
TRBV5-1	.	TRBJ2-7	many	14	CASSFAGGTYEQYF	TGCGCCAGCAGCTTCGCAGGAGGAACCTACGAGCAGTACTTC
TRBV6-2/TRBV6-3	.	TRBJ2-7	few	14	CASSYELPPYEQYF	TGTGCCAGCAGTTACGAACTTCCCCCTTACGAGCAGTACTTC
TRBV7-8	TRBD2	TRBJ2-5	.	15	CASSYGLAGQETQYF	TGTGCCAGCAGCTACGGACTAGCGGGCCAAGAGACCCAGTACTTC
TRBV10-3	.	TRBJ2-3	medium-sized	14	CAISESVSPDTQYF	TGTGCCATCAGTGAGTCGGTCAGCCCAGATACGCAGTATTTT
TRBV2	.	TRBJ2-3	.	18	CASSAPGRGKWGTDTQYF	TGTGCCAGCAGCGCCCCCGGGAGAGGGAAATGGGGCACAGATACGCAGTATTTT
TRBV7-9	TRBD2	TRBJ2-5	.	18	CASSQVNSAGGLQETQHF	TGTGCCAGCAGCCAAGTTAATTCGGCGGGAGGCCTCCAAGAGACCCAGCACTTC
TRBV7-9	.	TRBJ1-2	many	15	CASSLEGGRVYGYTF	TGTGCCAGCAGCTTGGAGGGAGGAAGGGTATATGGCTACACCTTC
TRBV20-1	TRBD1	TRBJ2-7	.	12	CSAGTGIYEQYF	TGCAGTGCCGGGACAGGGATTTACGAGCAGTACTTC
TRBV4-1	.	TRBJ1-5	.	13	CASSPAPNQPQHF	TGCGCCAGCAGCCCTGCTCCGAATCAGCCCCAGCATTTT
TRBV10-2	.	TRBJ1-5	.	17	CASRAGNPLGSNQPQHF	TGTGCCAGCAGAGCCGGGAACCCTCTTGGTAGCAATCAGCCCCAGCATTTT
TRBV20-1	.	TRBJ1-5	.	15	CSERTMGDGGQPQHF	TGCAGTGAGCGGACAATGGGGGATGGTGGTCAGCCCCAGCATTTT
TRBV10-3	TRBD1	TRBJ2-5	once	14	CATVPGQRQETQYF	TGTGCCACCGTGCCGGGACAGAGACAAGAGACCCAGTACTTC
TRBV7-2	TRBD2	TRBJ2-7	.	15	CASSLVLAGVHEQYF	TGTGCCAGCAGCTTAGTGTTAGCGGGAGTGCACGAGCAGTACTTC
TRBV7-9	.	TRBJ1-4	many	12	CASSSRSSELFF	TGTGCCAGCAGCTCACGTTCGAGCGAACTGTTTTTT
TRBV9	TRBD1	TRBJ1-6	.	18	CASSASREGTGVFAPLHF	TGTGCCAGCAGTGCTAGTCGGGAGGGGACAGGGGTTTTTGCACCCCTCCACTTT
TRBV29-1	TRBD1	TRBJ1-1	few	13	CSVPGDRATEAFF	TGCAGCGTGCCCGGGGACAGGGCAACTGAAGCTTTCTTT
TRBV7-6	.	TRBJ2-3	many	13	CASSLGRANTQYF	TGTGCCAGCAGCTTAGGACGCGCTAATACGCAGTATTTT
TRBV10-3	TRBD1	TRBJ2-5	.	15	CAISELTGVQETQYF	TGTGCCATCAGTGAGTTGACAGGGGTTCAAGAGACCCAGTACTTC
TRBV20-1	TRBD2	TRBJ2-3	.	15	CSASLTSGITDTQYF	TGCAGTGCTAGCCTGACTAGCGGGATTACAGATACGCAGTATTTT
TRBV7-2	TRBD2	TRBJ2-2	.	17	CASSRTSGRGITGELFF	TGTGCCAGCAGCCGGACTAGCGGGAGAGGGATCACCGGGGAGCTGTTTTTT
TRBV5-5	TRBD1	TRBJ2-5	many	15	CASSMTGGFGETQYF	TGTGCCAGCAGCATGACAGGGGGGTTTGGAGAGACCCAGTACTTC
TRBV25-1	.	TRBJ1-2	many	11	CASKDSYGYTF	TGTGCCAGCAAAGACAGCTATGGCTACACCTTC
TRBV4-1	.	TRBJ1-5	many	15	CASSQEVGGNQPQHF	TGCGCCAGCAGCCAAGAGGTAGGTGGCAATCAGCCCCAGCATTTT
TRBV5-8	TRBD1	TRBJ2-5	.	16	CASSSGTGAGGETQYF	TGTGCCAGCAGCTCCGGGACAGGGGCGGGGGGAGAGACCCAGTACTTC
TRBV9	.	TRBJ1-3	.	15	CASSPSGGTGNTIYF	TGTGCCAGCTCACCCAGCGGGGGTACTGGAAACACCATATATTTT
TRBV12-3/TRBV12-4	TRBD1	TRBJ1-2	.	14	CASSLGDRISGYTF	TGTGCCAGCAGTTTAGGGGACAGGATCTCAGGCTACACCTTC
TRBV9	TRBD1	TRBJ1-2	many	15	CASSVLQGAVGGYTF	TGTGCCAGCAGCGTACTACAGGGGGCGGTGGGTGGCTACACCTTC
TRBV7-2	.	TRBJ1-1	many	15	CASSQHSPMNTEAFF	TGTGCCAGCAGCCAACATAGTCCTATGAACACTGAAGCTTTCTTT
TRBV7-2	.	TRBJ2-7	many	16	CASSLVLFGTPGEQYF	TGTGCCAGCAGCTTAGTTCTGTTTGGGACCCCGGGGGAGCAGTACTTC
TRBV5-1	TRBD1	TRBJ2-7	.	12	CASSGTGLEQYF	TGCGCCAGCAGCGGGACAGGGCTCGAGCAGTACTTC
TRBV5-1	.	TRBJ2-3	many	14	CASSSGTSTDTQYF	TGCGCCAGCAGCTCCGGGACTAGCACAGATACGCAGTATTTT
TRBV15	TRBD1	TRBJ1-1	.	15	CATSSSYTGVAEAFF	TGTGCCACCAGCAGCTCGTATACAGGGGTGGCTGAAGCTTTCTTT
TRBV12-3/TRBV12-4	.	TRBJ1-3	.	14	CASSQYSSGNTIYF	TGTGCCAGCAGCCAATACAGCTCTGGAAACACCATATATTTT
TRBV7-9	TRBD1	TRBJ1-5	.	15	CASSSDRGSNQPQHF	TGTGCCAGCAGTTCGGACAGGGGCAGCAATCAGCCCCAGCATTTT
TRBV7-3	TRBD2	TRBJ2-3	once	16	CASSFGTSGIIDTQYF	TGTGCCAGCAGCTTTGGGACTAGCGGGATTATAGATACGCAGTATTTT
TRBV2	.	TRBJ2-7	few	16	CASSVSAEGRFGEQYF	TGTGCCAGCAGTGTCTCTGCAGAGGGGCGCTTCGGGGAGCAGTACTTC
TRBV20-1	.	TRBJ1-2	many	14	CSALEVRANYGYTF	TGCAGTGCCCTTGAGGTCCGAGCTAACTATGGCTACACCTTC
TRBV7-9	.	TRBJ2-1	many	14	CASSPGAAYNEQFF	TGTGCCAGCAGCCCGGGAGCGGCGTACAATGAGCAGTTCTTC
TRBV19	.	TRBJ1-1	.	11	CALGSQAEAFF	TGTGCCCTCGGATCTCAGGCTGAAGCTTTCTTT
TRBV5-4	.	TRBJ1-4	.	14	CASSSAPGSEKLFF	TGTGCCAGCAGCTCGGCCCCAGGGTCTGAAAAACTGTTTTTT
TRBV6-5	.	TRBJ2-3	many	14	CASSVSLGTDTQYF	TGTGCCAGCAGTGTGTCCCTGGGCACAGATACGCAGTATTTT
TRBV7-2	TRBD1	TRBJ1-1	few	15	CASSQPGQGNTEAFF	TGCGCCAGCAGCCAACCGGGACAGGGGAACACTGAAGCTTTCTTT
TRBV29-1	TRBD1	TRBJ2-2	few	14	CSVAGTDNTGELFF	TGCAGCGTTGCCGGGACAGACAACACCGGGGAGCTGTTTTTT
TRBV5-8	.	TRBJ2-7	many	14	CASSSTGLTYEQYF	TGTGCCAGCAGCTCGACGGGGCTTACCTACGAGCAGTACTTC
TRBV7-9	.	TRBJ1-1	.	14	CASSPSGGVTEAFF	TGTGCTAGCAGCCCGTCGGGGGGCGTCACTGAAGCTTTCTTT
TRBV7-6	TRBD2	TRBJ2-7	many	15	CASSLEAGGRYEQYF	TGTGCCAGCAGCTTAGAAGCGGGAGGGCGTTACGAGCAGTACTTC
TRBV20-1	TRBD1	TRBJ1-5	few	13	CSAQGQGAGYEHF	TGCAGTGCCCAGGGACAGGGGGCGGGCTACGAGCATTTT
TRBV6-6	TRBD1	TRBJ2-5	.	13	CASPGQGGETQYF	TGTGCCAGCCCCGGACAGGGAGGAGAGACCCAGTACTTC